These 15 T cell receptor beta chains were all obtained from the same sample, sequenced in a study of blood T cell repertoires in COVID-19. Using immunoSEQ multiplex PCR, the repertoire was profiled, and TCRdb retains in-frame clones only, with some absent. Among 450,000 or so clones listed, about 90% were seen once. The specimen was peripheral blood. All receptors come from a young man with COVID-19, enrolled during active disease.

This clone was seen a single time. The chain links TRBV25-1 to TRBJ2-1, with 9 bases matching TRBD2. The CDR3 totals 17 residues. Germline lookup yields CDR1 MGHDK and CDR2 SYGVNS. Trimming cost V 1 base and J 8 bases; bases outside gene matches: 12. The CDR3, as DNA: TGTGCCAGCAGTGAATTGGGCGCGGGAGGGCCGTACGATGAGCAGTTCTTC. It specifies CASSELGAGGPYDEQFF.

The V gene is TRBV13, the J gene TRBJ2-7; D may be TRBD1 (6 bases). V gave up 10 bases and J gave up 1 base, with 14 bases separating them. The CDR3 length is 13 residues. Germline CDR1 reads PRHDT; CDR2 reads FYEKMQ (reference sequence). DNA for the CDR3: TGTGCCACGGGCTTAAGGGGGTCCTACGAGCAGTACTTC. Translation gives CATGLRGSYEQYF.

The chain employs TRBV5-4 and TRBJ2-7, with 11 bases lining up with TRBD2. The trim removed 4 bases at V and 2 bases at J, leaving 5 bases unmatched. Germline CDR1 SGHNT, CDR2 YYREEE (reference sequence). The CDR3 is 15 residues long. The chain's CDR3 is CASSQRGLAAYEQYF. Here the CDR3 DNA reads TGTGCCAGCAGCCAAAGGGGACTAGCGGCCTACGAGCAGTACTTC.

This chain connects TRBV7-9 to TRBJ1-2, with TRBD1 as a possible D gene (5 bases). Germline V gene lookup returns CDR1 SEHNR and CDR2 FQNEAQ (reference sequence). The CDR3 has 15 residues. The V end was cut by 3 bases, the J end by 8 bases, with 19 bases between. The CDR3 coding sequence is TGTGCCAGCAGCTTGGAGGGAAGAGGGGAAAGGGGCTACACCTTC. Translating gives CASSLEGRGERGYTF.

This chain links TRBV24-1 with TRBJ2-5, with TRBD1 matching 11 bases. J lost 5 bases, V lost 1 base, and 5 bases had no gene match. This CDR3 spans 16 amino acids. In germline, CDR1 is KGHDR, CDR2 SFDVKD. This chain's CDR3 is CATSDFGTGGRETQYF. As DNA, the CDR3 is TGTGCCACCAGTGATTTTGGGACAGGGGGTCGGGAGACCCAGTACTTC.

The chain recombines TRBV12-5 with TRBJ2-7, with D perhaps matching TRBD2 (5 bases). Germline CDR1 and CDR2: LGHNT and FRNRAP. The V end was cut by 5 bases, the J end by 3 bases, with 8 bases between. This CDR3 has 12 residues. The DNA of the CDR3 is TGTGCTAGTGGTGGGAGCTACTACGAGCAGTACTTC. Its protein is CASGGSYYEQYF. Full variable domain (outside the CDR3, taken from reference TRBV12-5 and TRBJ2-7): DARVTQTPRHKVTEMGQEVTMRCQPILGHNTVFWYRQTMMQGLELLAYFRNRAPLDDSGMPKDRFSAEMPDATLATLKIQPSEPRDSAVYFCASGGSYYEQYFGPGTRLTVT.

Remarks on this clone: Other DNA sequences within the sample encode an identical CDR3. This chain links TRBV11-2 with TRBJ2-3; a weak D match, TRBD2 (6 bases). Trimming shortened V by 1 base and J by 1 base, and 6 bases separated the two germline ends. From germline, CDR1 is SGHAT and CDR2 FQNNGV. CDR3 length equals 14 residues. CDR3 sequence: CASSLGGGTDTQYF. In nucleotides, the CDR3 is TGTGCCAGCAGCTTAGGGGGGGGCACAGATACGCAGTATTTT. Together with reference TRBV11-2 and TRBJ2-3, the CDR3 gives the full variable domain: EAGVAQSPRYKIIEKRQSVAFWCNPISGHATLYWYQQILGQGPKLLIQFQNNGVVDDSQLPKDRFSAERLKGVDSTLKIQPAKLEDSAVYLCASSLGGGTDTQYFGPGTRLTVL.

V is TRBV20-1 and J is TRBJ1-1; a weak D match, TRBD1 (5 bases). This CDR3 region has 10 residues. Germline CDR1 reads DFQATT; CDR2 reads SNEGSKA (reference sequence). The V end was cut by 1 base, the J end by 14 bases, with 11 bases between. The CDR3 sequence: CSARGGGLFF. In DNA, the CDR3 is TGCAGTGCTAGAGGGGGCGGATTGTTCTTT.

In this sample, this clone turned up once. This chain joins TRBV20-1 and TRBJ2-5; D may be TRBD1 (6 bases). The CDR3 is made up of 14 amino acids. CDR1 DFQATT and CDR2 SNEGSKA come from the germline V gene (reference sequence). V was cut by 3 bases and J by 4 bases, with 15 bases left in between. CDR3 coding DNA: TGCAGTGCTAGTCCGCGGTTAGGGGGAGAGACCCAGTACTTC. Translating gives CSASPRLGGETQYF.

This chain links TRBV5-1 with TRBJ2-2; weak D call: TRBD1 (6 bases). Trimming shortened V by 4 bases and J by 4 bases, and 11 bases separated the two germline ends. CDR3 length: 14 residues. CDR1 is SGHRS, CDR2 YFSETQ, per germline. In nucleotides, the CDR3 is TGCGCCAGCAGCCCTGGGGGCCCCACCGGGGAGCTGTTTTTT. This sequence encodes CASSPGGPTGELFF.

The rearrangement joins TRBV6-5 to TRBJ1-6, with 7 positions matching TRBD1. The CDR3 spans 15 residues. Germline V gene data show CDR1 as MNHEY and CDR2 as SVGAGI. V trimming: 7 bases; J trimming: 7 bases; junction bases outside the gene matches: 10. CDR3 nucleotides: TGTGCCAGCACCTACGACAGGGATTGGAATTCACCCCTCCACTTT. Residues: CASTYDRDWNSPLHF.

The V gene is TRBV5-4, the J gene TRBJ2-6; tentatively, D is TRBD2 (5 bases). Trimming pared 0 bases from V and 2 bases from J, leaving 6 bases between. CDR1 and CDR2 from the germline V gene are SGHNT and YYREEE (reference sequence). The CDR3 runs to 15 residues. The CDR3 nucleotides read TGTGCCAGCAGCTTGGGAGGGACTGGGGCCAACGTCCTGACTTTC. It translates to CASSLGGTGANVLTF.

This sequence joins TRBV18 and TRBJ2-7, with 7 bases aligning to TRBD1. V lost 3 bases and J lost 5; bases outside the gene matches: 7. The CDR3 consists of 14 residues. Germline values: CDR1 KGHSH, CDR2 LQKENI. CDR3 loop: CASSPLDRVDEQYF. CDR3 coding DNA: TGTGCCAGCTCACCTCTCGACAGGGTAGACGAGCAGTACTTC.

The chain carries TRBV10-2 and TRBJ1-1; 9 bases map to TRBD1. The CDR3 has 14 amino acids. Germline loops: CDR1 WSHSY, CDR2 SAAADI. V lost 8 bases and J lost 0; bases outside the gene matches: 4. The CDR3 loop is CASDRGGMNTEAFF. CDR3 sequence (DNA): TGCGCCAGCGACAGGGGGGGAATGAACACTGAAGCTTTCTTT.

This chain joins TRBV10-2 and TRBJ1-2, with a possible D match to TRBD1 (5 bases). Germline V gene data show CDR1 as WSHSY and CDR2 as SAAADI. The length of the CDR3 is 13 residues. Trimming cost V 3 bases and J 6 bases, with 11 bases left between them. This chain's CDR3 is CASSDSRVDGYTF. For the CDR3, the DNA is TGCGCCAGCAGTGATTCCAGGGTCGATGGCTACACCTTC.